This TCR beta chain is drawn from a study of graft-versus-host responses after intestinal transplantation. From the graft tissue, intraepithelial and lamina propria lymphocytes were released through processing. Germline V gives CDR1 MNHEY, CDR2 SMNVEV (reference sequence). The V end was cut by 4 bases, the J end by 4 bases, with 13 bases between. The CDR3 covers 14 residues. This table comes from immunoSEQ multiplex PCR, and its TCRdb copy is limited to in-frame clones, with some not included. The table shows about 19,000 clones, with approximately 70% occurring only once. This clone has just one count.

Specimen: ileum tissue, collected around 20 days after intestinal transplant. V usage is TRBV27 and J usage is TRBJ1-2; D is unclear. The receptor was derived from a human patient who received an intestinal transplant, so some T cells may come from the graft donor. CDR3 sequence reads: CASSSTSSIYGYTF. The CDR3 nucleotides are TGTGCCAGCAGTTCGACATCCAGCATCTATGGCTACACCTTC.